A single sample is the source of the 3 T cell receptor beta chains below, sequenced in a study of OX40 agonist ivuxolimab in advanced cancers. Data came from immunoSEQ multiplex PCR; TCRdb stores just in-frame clones and leaves some out. The data contain approximately 97,000 clones, around 85% of them singletons. Sample: CD4+ or CD8+ T cells sorted from blood, taken in a trial of the OX40 agonist ivuxolimab. These receptors originate from an adult with an advanced solid tumor such as melanoma, head and neck, liver or kidney cancer.

The J gene is TRBJ2-3, the V gene TRBV12-5; 13 positions agree with TRBD2. Germline assignment: CDR1 LGHNT and CDR2 FRNRAP. With V trimmed by 1 base and J by 1 base, 8 bases remained unmatched. The CDR3 has 19 amino acids. The CDR3 region is CASGLAIPGLAGRTDTQYF. The DNA of the CDR3 is TGTGCTAGTGGTTTGGCAATACCGGGACTAGCGGGGCGCACAGATACGCAGTATTTT.

This clone was observed once. The V call is TRBV11-3, the J call TRBJ2-4; D may be TRBD1 or TRBD2 (5 bases each). The CDR3 has 16 amino acids. Looked up from germline, CDR1 is SGHNT and CDR2 is YENEEA. V lost 3 bases and J lost 0, with 12 bases in between. CDR3 sequence: CASSFSAGTAKNIQYF. The CDR3 DNA reads TGTGCCAGCAGCTTTAGTGCAGGGACAGCCAAAAACATTCAGTACTTC.

This clone was counted once. The genes are TRBV7-2 and TRBJ1-2; D gene unclear. There are 14 residues in the CDR3. The germline V gene has CDR1 SGHTA and CDR2 FQGNSA. Trimming shortened V by 1 base and J by 2 bases, and 8 bases separated the two germline ends. The CDR3 sequence is CASSLGQLNYGYTF. CDR3 bases: TGTGCCAGCAGCTTAGGGCAGTTAAACTATGGCTACACCTTC.